This is a list of T cell receptor beta chains from one sample in a study. Using its own MiXCR run on the RT-PCR reads, TCRdb lists one record per CDR3 protein. The sample includes about 680,000 distinct CDR3 sequences, more than 13% of them seen just once. Sequenced: memory CD4+ T cells from blood. The receptors originated from a female donor in good health, serving as a healthy control. CDR3s leave out the opening cysteine and the closing phenylalanine or tryptophan. Part of the rows lack a size; the others show once, few, many or a class for expanded clones.

V,J,size,length,CDR3
TRBV20-1,TRBJ2-7,many,12,SALRLSGGGEQY
TRBV27,TRBJ2-2,.,12,ASSHETGVGELF
TRBV7-2,TRBJ1-1,few,13,ASSPRDRGRTEAF
TRBV5-1,TRBJ2-3,few,13,ASSGSGRLDDTQY
TRBV20-1,TRBJ2-3,many,11,SASGEGADTQY
TRBV12-3/TRBV12-4,TRBJ1-2,many,12,ASSRGDRAYGYT
TRBV4-2,TRBJ2-3,few,14,ASSQEQRGLTDTQY
TRBV4-1,TRBJ2-2,many,15,ASSRGQGSGSTGELF
TRBV28,TRBJ1-5,few,12,ASRRTGTSVAQH
TRBV24-1,TRBJ2-1,.,15,ATSDQRTGGSYNEQF
TRBV19,TRBJ2-1,few,13,ASSTSGTLKGEQF
TRBV15,TRBJ2-5,many,15,ATSREEVAGDKETQY
TRBV12-3/TRBV12-4,TRBJ2-3,many,11,ASSSAGGNTQY
TRBV20-1,TRBJ2-2,.,13,SATRSGARAGELF
TRBV29-1,TRBJ2-2,.,12,SVQSGGVTGELF
TRBV7-2,TRBJ1-1,.,11,ASSLRTEREAF
TRBV20-1,TRBJ1-6,few,14,SARLVRSSYNSPLH
TRBV20-1,TRBJ2-7,many,12,SAQGLAETYEQY